Shown below are 27 T cell receptor beta chains from a single sample sequenced in a study of blood T cell repertoires in COVID-19. Assay: immunoSEQ multiplex PCR; the TCRdb copy retains only in-frame clones and omits some. The sample yields 250,000 to 300,000 clones, about 90% seen once. Sequencing used PBMCs or T cells enriched from blood (not recorded which). The receptors were sampled from a human donor in a cohort exposed to, infected with or recovered from COVID-19 (not recorded which). The donor label of this sample is uncertain.

The chain links TRBV6-5 to TRBJ2-7; D not resolved. Looked up from germline, CDR1 is MNHEY and CDR2 is SVGAGI. V lost 5 bases and J 4 bases, leaving 6 bases between the germline ends. The CDR3 has 11 amino acids. The CDR3 DNA is TGTGCCAGCAGTCCTAAATACGAGCAGTACTTC. It yields the protein CASSPKYEQYF.

CDR3 sequence (DNA): TGCGCCAGCAGCTTGGGTTCAACCGGGACACTCGGTCTAGTAGAAGCTTTCTTT. Encoded protein: CASSLGSTGTLGLVEAFF. The chain has TRBV5-1 and TRBJ1-1; D perhaps matches TRBD1 (6 bases). CDR1 and CDR2 from the germline V gene are SGHRS and YFSETQ. The V end was cut by 0 bases, the J end by 8 bases, with 26 bases between. The CDR3 consists of 18 residues.

V usage is TRBV27 and J usage is TRBJ1-2; D is undetermined. Deletions cut 4 bases from V and 4 bases from J, with 10 bases between. This CDR3 comprises 13 residues. CDR1 is MNHEY and CDR2 is SMNVEV in the germline V gene (reference sequence). This CDR3 reads CASSYRPSYGYTF. CDR3 nucleotide sequence: TGTGCCAGCAGTTACAGACCGTCCTATGGCTACACCTTC.

The chain recombines TRBV7-9 with TRBJ1-4; possible D gene TRBD1, 5 bases. V dropped 6 bases and J dropped 1 base, with 15 bases sitting between them. Germline V gene data show CDR1 as SEHNR and CDR2 as FQNEAQ (reference sequence). The CDR3 totals 16 residues. CDR3 residues: CASSPTGRGTNEKLFF. CDR3 DNA: TGTGCCAGCAGTCCTACAGGAAGGGGAACTAATGAAAAACTGTTTTTT.

The rearrangement uses TRBV19 and TRBJ1-1, with 7 bases matching TRBD1. CDR1 is LNHDA and CDR2 is SQIVND in the germline V gene (reference sequence). The CDR3 is 20 residues long. J lost 2 bases, V lost 3 bases, and 21 bases had no gene match. CDR3 region: CASSIHGFRGRASPNTEAFF. For the CDR3, the DNA is TGTGCCAGTAGTATCCATGGGTTTAGGGGGCGAGCCTCTCCTAACACTGAAGCTTTCTTT.

The rearrangement uses TRBV29-1 and TRBJ2-7, with D possibly being TRBD2 (6 bases). CDR1 SQVTM and CDR2 ANQGSEA come from the germline V gene. This CDR3 contains 13 residues. V was pared by 5 bases and J by 1 base, with 12 bases between. CDR3 in amino acids: CSVLREASYEQYF. CDR3 in DNA: TGCAGCGTTCTCAGGGAGGCTTCCTACGAGCAGTACTTC.

The chain employs TRBV27 and TRBJ2-3; D is perhaps TRBD2 (7 bases). Trimming shortened V by 2 bases and J by 2 bases, and 8 bases separated the two germline ends. The length of the CDR3 is 14 residues. Germline V gene sequence: CDR1 MNHEY, CDR2 SMNVEV (reference sequence). The CDR3 coding sequence is TGTGCCAGCAGTTTAGCGGGGGCCACAGATACGCAGTATTTT. Its translation is CASSLAGATDTQYF.

This clone was recorded once. A read error may account for a junction end that differs from germline. The V call is TRBV7-9, the J call TRBJ2-3, with 14 bases fitting TRBD2. Germline-derived CDR1 and CDR2 are SEHNR and FQNEAQ (reference sequence). The CDR3 consists of 15 residues. The CDR3 is CASSLGGLAGVSGIF. The CDR3 DNA reads TGTGCCAGCAGCTTAGGGGGACTAGCGGGGGTCTCAGGGATTTTT.

The chain combines TRBV4-2 with TRBJ1-2, with D uncertain. The V end was cut by 0 bases, the J end by 8 bases, with 13 bases between. Germline-derived CDR1 and CDR2 are LGHNA and YNFKEQ. This CDR3 has 14 residues. The CDR3, as DNA: TGTGCCAGCAGCCAAGAAGAGGGCCTCTGGGGCTACACCTTC. This codes for CASSQEEGLWGYTF.

This clone was recorded only once. This chain joins TRBV5-1 and TRBJ1-2, with 7 bases identical to TRBD1. The V and J ends lost 0 bases and 0 bases, in that order; junction bases with no gene match: 2. CDR1 SGHRS and CDR2 YFSETQ come from the germline V gene. CDR3 length equals 15 residues. The CDR3 DNA is TGCGCCAGCAGCTTGGGCGACAGGGCTAACTATGGCTACACCTTC. It is translated as CASSLGDRANYGYTF. Based on the CDR3 plus reference TRBV5-1 and TRBJ1-2, the full variable domain is KAGVTQTPRYLIKTRGQQVTLSCSPISGHRSVSWYQQTPGQGLQFLFEYFSETQRNKGNFPGRFSGRQFSNSRSEMNVSTLELGDSALYLCASSLGDRANYGYTFGSGTRLTVV.

CDR3 amino acids: CASSAGGTGGNTEAFF. DNA for the CDR3: TGTGCCAGCAGCGCCGGAGGTACAGGGGGGAACACTGAAGCTTTCTTT. This chain joins TRBV9 and TRBJ1-1; the match to TRBD1 covers 8 bases. The CDR3 length is 16 residues. Trimming took 3 bases from V and 1 from J; bases not matched to a gene: 8. In germline, CDR1 is SGDLS, CDR2 YYNGEE.

The chain has TRBV19 and TRBJ1-1; 8 nucleotides line up with TRBD1. This CDR3 is built from 14 residues. With V trimmed by 5 bases and J by 5 bases, 7 bases remained unmatched. In germline, CDR1 is LNHDA, CDR2 SQIVND (reference sequence). CDR3 sequence reads: CASSPGTGGTEAFF. CDR3 sequence (DNA): TGTGCCAGTAGTCCCGGGACAGGTGGAACTGAAGCTTTCTTT.

V is TRBV27 and J is TRBJ1-2; 7 nucleotides match TRBD1. Trimming at V came to 5 bases and at J to 4 bases, leaving 13 bases not matched to a gene. Per germline, CDR1 MNHEY and CDR2 SMNVEV (reference sequence). The CDR3 spans 16 residues. The chain's CDR3 is CASSRDRGAPSYGYTF. The CDR3 coding sequence is TGTGCCAGCAGTCGGGACAGAGGGGCCCCTTCCTATGGCTACACCTTC.

The V and J genes are TRBV24-1 and TRBJ1-2; D is perhaps TRBD1 (6 bases). Trimming left V 4 bases short and J 0 bases short, with 11 bases between. The germline V gene encodes CDR1 KGHDR and CDR2 SFDVKD. This CDR3 contains 15 residues. The DNA of the CDR3 is TGTGCCACCAGTGACCGGACAGCTCCTAACTATGGCTACACCTTC. Protein product: CATSDRTAPNYGYTF.

The rearrangement links TRBV3-1 (or the pseudogene TRBV3-2) to TRBJ2-1, with a possible D match to TRBD1 (5 bases). The CDR3 totals 15 residues. The V end lost 0 bases, the J end lost 6 bases, and 12 bases lay between the germline ends. Germline CDR1 and CDR2: LGHDT and YNNKEL (reference sequence). The CDR3 is CASSQETGWSNEQFF. The CDR3 DNA is TGTGCCAGCAGCCAAGAAACAGGTTGGAGCAATGAGCAGTTCTTC.

This clone has just one count. The chain is built from TRBV7-3 and TRBJ2-7; 7 bases match TRBD1. Trimming cost V 4 bases and J 0 bases; bases outside gene matches: 0. Germline V gene data show CDR1 as SGHTA and CDR2 as FQGTGA. The CDR3 is 13 amino acids. The CDR3 bases are TGTGCCAGCAGCTGGGACAGCTCCTACGAGCAGTACTTC. Its translation is CASSWDSSYEQYF.

This chain links TRBV5-1 with TRBJ1-1; tentative D call: TRBD1 (6 bases). V was pared by 4 bases and J by 11 bases, with 21 bases between. Germline assignment: CDR1 SGHRS and CDR2 YFSETQ. This CDR3 has 14 amino acids. This CDR3 is CASSQGHGGGLAFF. The CDR3, as DNA: TGCGCCAGCAGCCAGGGACACGGGGGAGGGCTGGCTTTCTTT.

The chain carries TRBV6-1 and TRBJ2-3, with D unclear. Trimming left V 3 bases short and J 1 base short, with 11 bases between. This CDR3 is built from 15 residues. Looked up from germline, CDR1 is MNHNS and CDR2 is SASEGT. The CDR3 nucleotides are TGTGCCAGCAGTGACCCGATGAGTGGCACAGATACGCAGTATTTT. It translates to CASSDPMSGTDTQYF.

V gene TRBV7-8 combines with J gene TRBJ1-1, with D hard to call. V gave up 6 bases and J gave up 6 bases, with 17 bases separating them. CDR3 length: 14 residues. Germline lookup yields CDR1 SGHVS and CDR2 FQNEAQ. The CDR3 sequence is CASSYNIERAEAFF. The DNA of the CDR3 is TGTGCCAGCAGTTACAACATTGAGAGGGCTGAAGCTTTCTTT.

The V and J genes are TRBV6-5 and TRBJ2-1; D perhaps matches TRBD1 (6 bases). This CDR3 is built from 14 residues. In germline, CDR1 is MNHEY, CDR2 SVGAGI. Deletions cut 0 bases from V and 4 bases from J, with 7 bases between. In DNA form, the CDR3 reads TGTGCCAGCAGTTACTCCGGACAGTACAATGAGCAGTTCTTC. It specifies CASSYSGQYNEQFF.

The DNA of the CDR3 is TGTGCCAGCTCTCCTTTACAGGGTGACGGCTACACCTTC. It yields the protein CASSPLQGDGYTF. This chain connects TRBV18 to TRBJ1-2; D is possibly TRBD1 (6 bases). Trimming left V 6 bases short and J 8 bases short, with 16 bases between. CDR1 and CDR2 from the germline V gene are KGHSH and LQKENI. This CDR3 spans 13 amino acids.

The chain has TRBV4-2 and TRBJ2-4; maybe TRBD1 (6 bases). The germline gives CDR1 LGHNA, CDR2 YNFKEQ. The CDR3 extends over 15 amino acids. Trimming cost V 5 bases and J 0 bases, with 11 bases left between them. As DNA, the CDR3 is TGTGCCAGCAGCAATCCACAGGGAGCCAAAAACATTCAGTACTTC. Encoded protein: CASSNPQGAKNIQYF.

This rearrangement joins TRBV9 to TRBJ2-1; TRBD1 matches at 8 bases. The CDR3 covers 14 residues. The germline CDR1 and CDR2 sequences are SGDLS and YYNGEE. The ends lost 7 bases at V and 6 bases at J; junction bases unmatched: 9. The DNA for the CDR3 is TGTGCCAGCGCGCTCGAGGGACAGGTCAATGAGCAGTTCTTC. This encodes CASALEGQVNEQFF. The full variable domain, completed using reference TRBV9 and TRBJ2-1, is DSGVTQTPKHLITATGQRVTLRCSPRSGDLSVYWYQQSLDQGLQFLIQYYNGEERAKGNILERFSAQQFPDLHSELNLSSLELGDSALYFCASALEGQVNEQFFGPGTRLTVL.

The chain joins TRBV30 to TRBJ2-1; 7 bases match TRBD2. With V trimmed by 2 bases and J by 10 bases, 5 bases remained unmatched. This CDR3 has 12 amino acids. Germline CDR1 reads GTSNPN; CDR2 reads SVGIG (reference sequence). The CDR3 sequence is CAWSNVRGEQFF. In DNA form, the CDR3 reads TGTGCCTGGAGTAATGTGCGGGGGGAGCAGTTCTTC.

This clone was picked up a small number of times. The chain uses TRBV19 and TRBJ1-6; tentatively, D is TRBD1 (5 bases). V shed 1 base and J shed 9 bases, with 16 bases lying between them. Looked up from germline, CDR1 is LNHDA and CDR2 is SQIVND (reference sequence). The CDR3 length is 16 residues. The CDR3 region is CASSIVLSRDPSPLHF. CDR3 nucleotides: TGTGCCAGTAGTATAGTTCTTTCCAGGGATCCTTCACCCCTCCACTTT.

The chain carries TRBV19 and TRBJ1-5; no clear D. Trimming removed 3 bases from V and 0 bases from J, with 9 bases in between. This CDR3 region has 15 residues. The germline V gene encodes CDR1 LNHDA and CDR2 SQIVND (reference sequence). CDR3 sequence reads: CASSMGSYSNQPQHF. For the CDR3, the DNA is TGTGCCAGTAGTATGGGCAGTTATAGCAATCAGCCCCAGCATTTT.

The chain has TRBV14 and TRBJ1-2, with D possibly being TRBD1 (5 bases). Germline values: CDR1 SGHDN, CDR2 FVKESK. The V and J ends lost 0 bases and 5 bases respectively, with 16 bases between them. This CDR3 comprises 16 residues. CDR3 sequence (DNA): TGTGCCAGCAGCCAAGATGGGAGGGCCCCAGGGTATGGCTACACCTTC. This gives the protein CASSQDGRAPGYGYTF. The full variable domain, rest sourced from reference TRBV14 and TRBJ1-2, is EAGVTQFPSHSVIEKGQTVTLRCDPISGHDNLYWYRRVMGKEIKFLLHFVKESKQDESGMPNNRFLAERTGGTYSTLKVQPAELEDSGVYFCASSQDGRAPGYGYTFGSGTRLTVV.